This note documents a single T cell receptor (beta chain) sequence. Antigen specificity is unknown. The data originate from a study of CD8 T cells in ankylosing spondylitis. Whole-study findings and limits: Reports say disease-linked clones showed up significantly more in matched ankylosing spondylitis synovial fluid. Within ankylosing spondylitis blood, a TCR beta motif made up of under 10 highly homologous variants appeared to be characteristic. Disease-linked clones bore a CD8+ phenotype, appearing relatively rarely in peripheral blood. Earlier work had already found some motif variants in reactive arthritis synovial fluid and blood.

Making the TCR beta libraries involved quantitative 5'-RACE with molecular barcodes. Each CDR3 protein is one row after TCRdb ran MiXCR on the 5' RACE reads. The sample carries 390,000 or so distinct CDR3 sequences, around 22% recorded once. Germline loops: CDR1 MRHNA, CDR2 SNTAGT. Losses at the gene ends were 4 bases for V and 2 bases for J; bases not matched to a gene: 1. CDR3 length equals 15 residues. What was sequenced was blood, either unsorted or a sorted T cell fraction (not recorded which). The TCR comes from a male donor with ankylosing spondylitis. V is TRBV6-4 and J is TRBJ2-1; 11 nucleotides align to TRBD1. CDR3 amino acids: CASSVDRGPYNEQFF. The CDR3 coding sequence is TGTGCCAGCAGTGTGGACAGGGGGCCCTACAATGAGCAGTTCTTC.